This T cell receptor (beta chain) was captured by sequencing in a study of blood T cell repertoires in COVID-19. Looking at the study overall: Donors in the United States, Italy and Spain gave samples during acute or convalescent COVID-19. Nucleic acid was either cDNA or gDNA, and it came from T cells, B-cell-depleted T cells, or PBMCs.

Per the original methods: Quantification of nucleated cells was approximated via reference gene primer amplification. The repertoire was sequenced with immunoSEQ multiplex PCR; TCRdb's copy has only in-frame clones and lacks some. The DNA was the basis for D and trimming; V, J and clone size are from that table. The sample contains 200,000 to 250,000 clones, roughly 84% of which appear only once. In germline, CDR1 is KGHSH, CDR2 LQKENI. Trimming cost V 3 bases and J 0 bases; bases outside gene matches: 12. The CDR3 has 19 residues. The chain has TRBV18 and TRBJ2-1, with 9 bases fitting TRBD2. The receptor comes from a man aged 25 to 40 with active or convalescent COVID-19. Sequencing was performed on peripheral blood. For the CDR3, the DNA is TGTGCCAGCTCACCCGATGTAGCGGGAGTATCGAGCTCCTACAATGAGCAGTTCTTC. This gives the protein CASSPDVAGVSSSYNEQFF.